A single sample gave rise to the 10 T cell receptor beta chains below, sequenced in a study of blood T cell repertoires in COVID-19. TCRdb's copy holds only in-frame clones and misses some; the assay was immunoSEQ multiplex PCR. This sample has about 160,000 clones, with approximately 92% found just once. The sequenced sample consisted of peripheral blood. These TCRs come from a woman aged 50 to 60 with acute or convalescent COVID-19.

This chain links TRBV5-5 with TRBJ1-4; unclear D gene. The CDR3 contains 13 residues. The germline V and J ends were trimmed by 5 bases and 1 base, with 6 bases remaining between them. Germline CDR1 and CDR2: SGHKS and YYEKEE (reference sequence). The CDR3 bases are TGTGCCAGCAGGCGGTTAACTAATGAAAAACTGTTTTTT. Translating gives CASRRLTNEKLFF. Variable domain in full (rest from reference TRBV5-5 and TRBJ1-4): DAGVTQSPTHLIKTRGQQVTLRCSPISGHKSVSWYQQVLGQGPQFIFQYYEKEERGRGNFPDRFSARQFPNYSSELNVNALLLGDSALYLCASRRLTNEKLFFGSGTQLSVL.

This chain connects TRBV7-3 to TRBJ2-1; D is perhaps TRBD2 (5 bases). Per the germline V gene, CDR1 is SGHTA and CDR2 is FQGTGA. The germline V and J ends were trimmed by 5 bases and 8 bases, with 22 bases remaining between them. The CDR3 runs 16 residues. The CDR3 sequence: CASSLGVAPATDEQFF. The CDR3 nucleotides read TGTGCCAGCAGCCTCGGGGTAGCCCCTGCCACGGATGAGCAGTTCTTC.

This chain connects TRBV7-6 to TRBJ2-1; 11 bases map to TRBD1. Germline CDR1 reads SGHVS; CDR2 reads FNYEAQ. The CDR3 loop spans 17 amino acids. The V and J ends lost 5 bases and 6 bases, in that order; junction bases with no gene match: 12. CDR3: CASSPRPGQGGGNEQFF. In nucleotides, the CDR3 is TGTGCCAGCAGCCCCCGCCCGGGACAGGGGGGCGGCAATGAGCAGTTCTTC.

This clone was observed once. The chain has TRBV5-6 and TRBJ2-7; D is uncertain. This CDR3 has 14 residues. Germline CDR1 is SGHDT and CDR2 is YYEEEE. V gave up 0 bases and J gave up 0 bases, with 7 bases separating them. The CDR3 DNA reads TGTGCCAGCAGCTTGGGAGCTGTCTCCTACGAGCAGTACTTC. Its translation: CASSLGAVSYEQYF.

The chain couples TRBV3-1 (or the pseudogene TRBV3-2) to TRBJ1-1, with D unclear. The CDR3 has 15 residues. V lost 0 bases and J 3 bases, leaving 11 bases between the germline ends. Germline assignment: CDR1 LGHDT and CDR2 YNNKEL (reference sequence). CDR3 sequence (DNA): TGTGCCAGCAGCCAAGATGCACTTTTGGACACTGAAGCTTTCTTT. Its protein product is CASSQDALLDTEAFF.

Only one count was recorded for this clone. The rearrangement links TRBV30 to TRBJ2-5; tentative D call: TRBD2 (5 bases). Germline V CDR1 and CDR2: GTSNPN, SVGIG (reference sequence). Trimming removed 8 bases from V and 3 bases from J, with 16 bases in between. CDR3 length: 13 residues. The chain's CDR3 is CARHSDGEETQYF. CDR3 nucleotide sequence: TGTGCCCGCCACTCCGACGGGGAAGAGACCCAGTACTTC.

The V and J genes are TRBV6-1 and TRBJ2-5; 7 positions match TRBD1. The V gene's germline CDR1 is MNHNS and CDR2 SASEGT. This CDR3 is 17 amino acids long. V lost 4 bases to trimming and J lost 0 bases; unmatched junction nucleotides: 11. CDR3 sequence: CASSGGRDSGYQETQYF. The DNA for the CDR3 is TGTGCCAGCAGTGGAGGAAGGGACAGCGGATACCAAGAGACCCAGTACTTC.

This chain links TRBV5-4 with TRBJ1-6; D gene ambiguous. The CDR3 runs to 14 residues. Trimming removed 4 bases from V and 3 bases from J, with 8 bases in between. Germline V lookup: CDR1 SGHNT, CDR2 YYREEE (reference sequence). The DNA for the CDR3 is TGTGCCAGCAGCCCTGACATCTATAATTCACCCCTCCACTTT. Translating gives CASSPDIYNSPLHF.

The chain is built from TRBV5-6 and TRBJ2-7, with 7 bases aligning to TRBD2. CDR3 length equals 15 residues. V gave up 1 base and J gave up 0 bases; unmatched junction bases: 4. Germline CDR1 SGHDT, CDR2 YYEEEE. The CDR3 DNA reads TGTGCCAGCAGCTTGCCCGGGACTATCTCCTACGAGCAGTACTTC. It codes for CASSLPGTISYEQYF. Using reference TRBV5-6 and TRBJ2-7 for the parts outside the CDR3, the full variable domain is DAGVTQSPTHLIKTRGQQVTLRCSPKSGHDTVSWYQQALGQGPQFIFQYYEEEERQRGNFPDRFSGHQFPNYSSELNVNALLLGDSALYLCASSLPGTISYEQYFGPGTRLTVT.

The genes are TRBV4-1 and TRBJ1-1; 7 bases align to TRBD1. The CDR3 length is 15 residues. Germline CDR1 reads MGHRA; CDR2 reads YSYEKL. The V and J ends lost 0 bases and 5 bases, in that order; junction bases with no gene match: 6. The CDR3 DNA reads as TGCGCCAGCAGCCAAGATTCGAGGGGGCTGACTGAAGCTTTCTTT. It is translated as CASSQDSRGLTEAFF.